The next 16 T cell receptor beta chains were all read from a single sample in a study of early T cells in non-severe SARS-CoV-2 infection. From the 5' RACE reads, TCRdb called clonotypes with MiXCR, one entry per CDR3 protein. The sample carries about 42,000 distinct CDR3 sequences, around 6.9% recorded once. Sample: whole blood. These receptors all come from an adult who was a healthcare worker with PCR-confirmed SARS-CoV-2 infection or an uninfected control (not recorded which).

This clonotype was recorded only once. The chain employs TRBV20-1 and TRBJ2-7; 8 positions match TRBD1. V lost 5 bases to trimming and J lost 4 bases; unmatched junction nucleotides: 13. Germline V gene lookup returns CDR1 DFQATT and CDR2 SNEGSKA (reference sequence). The CDR3 has 15 amino acids. The CDR3 nucleotides read TGCAGTGCTTGGACTCCCGGGACAGGACGGTACGAGCAGTACTTC. Amino acid sequence: CSAWTPGTGRYEQYF.

The sample holds many counts of this clonotype. This sequence joins TRBV7-8 and TRBJ2-2; 7 nucleotides match TRBD1. V trimming: 1 base; J trimming: 3 bases; junction bases outside the gene matches: 2. The germline CDR1 and CDR2 sequences are SGHVS and FQNEAQ. The CDR3 totals 15 residues. As DNA, the CDR3 is TGTGCCAGCAGCTTAGGGCAGGGGGACACCGGGGAGCTGTTTTTT. Translating it yields CASSLGQGDTGELFF.

This clonotype was observed many times. V usage is TRBV7-9 and J usage is TRBJ2-7, with 8 bases identical to TRBD1. Germline V gene data show CDR1 as SEHNR and CDR2 as FQNEAQ (reference sequence). CDR3 length: 14 amino acids. Germline trimming cut 5 bases from V and 5 bases from J; bases unmatched to any gene: 8. The CDR3 protein is CASSSDRGVDEQYF. The CDR3 coding sequence is TGTGCCAGCAGCAGTGACAGGGGAGTCGACGAGCAGTACTTC.

This clonotype has ten or more counts. The gene calls are TRBV7-9 and TRBJ1-2; 9 nucleotides agree with TRBD1. Germline CDR1 reads SEHNR; CDR2 reads FQNEAQ (reference sequence). V shed 6 bases and J 8 bases; nucleotides not matched to a gene: 4. The CDR3 is 12 residues long. In nucleotides, the CDR3 is TGTGCCAGCAGTTGGGACAGGGCCGGCTACACCTTC. Translation: CASSWDRAGYTF.

The gene calls are TRBV7-9 and TRBJ2-5; D gene unclear. The germline CDR1 and CDR2 sequences are SEHNR and FQNEAQ (reference sequence). CDR3 length: 12 amino acids. The V end lost 2 bases, the J end lost 1 base, and 2 bases lay between the germline ends. The CDR3 spells CASSLFQETQYF. In nucleotides, the CDR3 is TGTGCCAGCAGCTTATTCCAAGAGACCCAGTACTTC.

The genes are TRBV6-2 or TRBV6-3 and TRBJ2-1; D might be TRBD2 (7 bases). Trimming left V 0 bases short and J 0 bases short, with 9 bases between. The germline V gene has CDR1 MNHEY and CDR2 SVGEGT. This CDR3 comprises 16 residues. CDR3 loop: CASSYSGGPSYNEQFF. The CDR3 DNA sequence: TGTGCCAGCAGTTACTCCGGGGGGCCCTCCTACAATGAGCAGTTCTTC.

The chain links TRBV6-5 to TRBJ2-1; D may be TRBD1 (6 bases). Trimming stripped 6 bases from V and 4 bases from J, with 16 bases between. The CDR3 runs to 15 residues. Looked up from germline, CDR1 is MNHEY and CDR2 is SVGAGI. CDR3 amino acids: CASSLRDTSYNEQFF. The CDR3 DNA follows: TGTGCCAGCAGCCTCCGGGACACCTCATACAATGAGCAGTTCTTC.

The chain joins TRBV12-3 or TRBV12-4 to TRBJ2-3; D unresolved. The CDR3 covers 12 residues. Trimming pared 1 base from V and 4 bases from J, leaving 3 bases between. The CDR3 loop is CASSLVSDTQYF. The CDR3 nucleotides read TGTGCCAGCAGTTTAGTATCAGATACGCAGTATTTT.

A few counts support this clonotype. V usage is TRBV3-1 and J usage is TRBJ2-1; unclear D gene. This CDR3 contains 17 residues. Deletions cut 4 bases from V and 7 bases from J, with 23 bases between. Looked up from germline, CDR1 is LGHDT and CDR2 is YNNKEL (reference sequence). The CDR3 protein is CASSRAETRQSRNEQFF. The CDR3 DNA follows: TGTGCCAGCAGCCGGGCGGAAACGAGACAATCGAGGAATGAGCAGTTCTTC.

The gene calls are TRBV11-2 and TRBJ2-7, with 7 bases that match TRBD2. This CDR3 is built from 16 residues. CDR1 SGHAT and CDR2 FQNNGV come from the germline V gene. J lost 4 bases, V lost 5 bases, and 14 bases had no gene match. Here the CDR3 DNA reads TGTGCCAGCAGCCATCAAATCCCAGCGGGGTTGTACGAGCAGTACTTC. Amino acids: CASSHQIPAGLYEQYF.

This clonotype was recorded at least ten times. The V gene is TRBV2, the J gene TRBJ1-6; D may be TRBD1 (6 bases). V lost 11 bases, J lost 0 bases, and 14 bases lay in between. CDR1 is SNHLY, CDR2 FYNNEI, per germline. This CDR3 is built from 15 residues. Here the CDR3 DNA reads TGTGCCGGAAAACAGGGCAGCTCCTATAATTCACCCCTCCACTTT. Protein sequence: CAGKQGSSYNSPLHF.

This clonotype was seen at least ten times. V is TRBV5-8 and J is TRBJ1-2; D unresolved. The CDR3 is 12 residues long. Germline CDR1 reads SGHTS; CDR2 reads YDEGEE. Between the trimmed V and J ends, which lost 5 bases and 5 bases, there was a span of 10 bases. CDR3 DNA: TGTGCCAGCAGGCGGGCTTCATATGGCTACACCTTC. Amino acid sequence: CASRRASYGYTF.

The chain uses TRBV12-3 or TRBV12-4 and TRBJ2-2, with TRBD1 identical over 7 bases. After removal of 1 base from V and 6 bases from J, the junction contained 5 bases not matched to a gene. The CDR3 consists of 15 residues. The CDR3 here is CASSLGQTGSGELFF. The CDR3 DNA follows: TGTGCCAGCAGTTTAGGCCAGACAGGGTCCGGGGAGCTGTTTTTT.

V and J are TRBV19 and TRBJ2-3; 15 bases align to TRBD2. The CDR3 length is 17 residues. Losses at the gene ends were 7 bases for V and 6 bases for J; bases not matched to a gene: 11. In germline, CDR1 is LNHDA, CDR2 SQIVND (reference sequence). The CDR3 sequence: CASTSGLAGGPRDTQYF. The CDR3 nucleotides read TGTGCCAGTACTAGCGGACTAGCGGGGGGGCCGAGGGATACGCAGTATTTT.

This clonotype qualifies as medium-sized (0.01 to 0.1%). The chain links TRBV7-9 to TRBJ2-3; D is uncertain. CDR3 length: 13 amino acids. The ends were cut back, 5 bases at V and 6 bases at J, with 12 bases in the middle. Germline loops: CDR1 SEHNR, CDR2 FQNEAQ (reference sequence). In nucleotides, the CDR3 is TGTGCCAGCAGCACCTCGGCGCGTGATACGCAGTATTTT. Protein sequence: CASSTSARDTQYF.

This clonotype turned up a few times. The CDR3 loop is CATSAATGTSTDTQYF. CDR3 sequence (DNA): TGTGCCACCAGTGCCGCGACCGGGACTAGCACAGATACGCAGTATTTT. The chain carries TRBV24-1 and TRBJ2-3; tentatively, D is TRBD2 (6 bases). The CDR3 totals 16 residues. Germline V gene data show CDR1 as KGHDR and CDR2 as SFDVKD. Trimming shortened V by 5 bases and J by 0 bases, and 14 bases separated the two germline ends.